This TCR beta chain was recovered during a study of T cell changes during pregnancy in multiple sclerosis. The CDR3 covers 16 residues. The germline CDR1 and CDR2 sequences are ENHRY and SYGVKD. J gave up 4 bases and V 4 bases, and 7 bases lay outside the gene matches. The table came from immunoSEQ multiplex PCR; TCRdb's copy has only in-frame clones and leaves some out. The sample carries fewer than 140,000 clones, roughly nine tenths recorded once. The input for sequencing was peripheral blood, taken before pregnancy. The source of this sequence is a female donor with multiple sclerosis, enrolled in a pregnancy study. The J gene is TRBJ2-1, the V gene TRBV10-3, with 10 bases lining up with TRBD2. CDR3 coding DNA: TGTGCCATCAGTGGGACGGGACTAGCGCAATACAATGAGCAGTTCTTC. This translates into CAISGTGLAQYNEQFF.